The 14 T cell receptor beta chains listed next were all sequenced from one sample in a study of control samples from healthy donors and cancer patients. The assay was immunoSEQ multiplex PCR, and TCRdb's table has in-frame clones only and misses some. The table includes 130,000 or so clones, under 95% detected once. The sequencing sample was made of blood. The receptors derive from a man aged 40-55 years in good health.

CDR3 in DNA: TGTGCCAGCAGCTTAGGAGGTCTGAGGTACACTGAAGCTTTCTTT. Translating gives CASSLGGLRYTEAFF. This rearrangement joins TRBV7-2 to TRBJ1-1, with D uncertain. The germline gives CDR1 SGHTA, CDR2 FQGNSA. The CDR3 consists of 15 residues. The ends were cut back, 1 base at V and 3 bases at J, with 12 bases in the middle.

The chain uses TRBV7-8 and TRBJ1-5; possibly TRBD1 for D (6 bases). From germline, CDR1 is SGHVS and CDR2 FQNEAQ. Trimming took off 3 bases at V and 3 bases at J, with 9 bases between the two ends. There are 14 residues in the CDR3. The CDR3 spells CASSFRDTNQPQHF. Here the CDR3 DNA reads TGTGCCAGCAGCTTCCGGGACACCAATCAGCCCCAGCATTTT.

The chain employs TRBV24-1 and TRBJ1-6; TRBD1 is a possible D gene (5 bases). Per the germline V gene, CDR1 is KGHDR and CDR2 is SFDVKD. The CDR3 is made up of 18 amino acids. V lost 7 bases to trimming and J lost 5 bases, with 23 bases between them. The chain's CDR3 is CATRGPTPIRGNNSPLHF. CDR3 nucleotide sequence: TGTGCCACCAGAGGTCCGACGCCTATTAGGGGCAATAATTCACCCCTCCACTTT.

The V gene is TRBV6-5, the J gene TRBJ1-5; 7 nucleotides match TRBD1. Germline trimming cut 6 bases from V and 6 bases from J; bases unmatched to any gene: 5. Germline V gene lookup returns CDR1 MNHEY and CDR2 SVGAGI. The length of the CDR3 is 13 residues. CDR3: CASSRQGFQPQHF. The CDR3 nucleotides read TGTGCCAGCAGCCGACAGGGATTTCAGCCCCAGCATTTT.

The V and J genes are TRBV27 and TRBJ1-1, with 8 positions matching TRBD1. This CDR3 spans 11 amino acids. The V gene end was trimmed by 8 bases and the J gene end by 11 bases; junction bases not matched to a gene: 7. The germline V gene encodes CDR1 MNHEY and CDR2 SMNVEV (reference sequence). The chain's CDR3 is CASSDRVQAFF. CDR3 DNA: TGTGCCAGCTCGGACAGGGTTCAGGCTTTCTTT.

The V gene is TRBV28, the J gene TRBJ1-1; maybe TRBD1 (5 bases). Per germline, CDR1 MDHEN and CDR2 SYDVKM. There are 14 residues in the CDR3. V was shortened by 4 bases and J by 3 bases, with 12 bases between the two germline ends. The CDR3 DNA reads as TGTGCCAGCAGTTCCGGGGGGACGGACACTGAAGCTTTCTTT. Its translation: CASSSGGTDTEAFF.

The chain combines TRBV6-1 with TRBJ1-3; no clear D gene. V lost 2 bases, J lost 0 bases, and 5 bases lay in between. Germline values: CDR1 MNHNS, CDR2 SASEGT. The CDR3 extends over 14 amino acids. The CDR3 sequence: CASSETYSGNTIYF. CDR3 DNA sequence: TGTGCCAGCAGTGAAACCTACTCTGGAAACACCATATATTTT.

CDR3 in DNA: TGTGCCAGTAGTATCCTCTTCGGGGGGGACTATGGCTACACCTTC. Protein sequence: CASSILFGGDYGYTF. This chain joins TRBV19 and TRBJ1-2, with D tentatively TRBD1 (5 bases). V dropped 3 bases and J dropped 3 bases, with 14 bases sitting between them. Germline CDR1 LNHDA, CDR2 SQIVND (reference sequence). CDR3 length equals 15 residues.

This clone came up once. V and J are TRBV12-3 or TRBV12-4 and TRBJ2-2; no definite D call. This CDR3 spans 13 amino acids. The ends were cut back, 2 bases at V and 7 bases at J, with 8 bases in the middle. The CDR3 here is CASSLKVGGELFF. DNA for the CDR3: TGTGCCAGCAGTTTAAAGGTTGGCGGGGAGCTGTTTTTT.

This clone was seen once. The CDR3 coding sequence is TGCGCCAGCAGTGAGTTTCCAGATACGCAGTATTTT. Translation: CASSEFPDTQYF. V and J are TRBV10-1 and TRBJ2-3; unclear D gene. Germline V gene sequence: CDR1 WNHNN, CDR2 SYGVQD (reference sequence). This CDR3 spans 12 amino acids. V lost 1 base, J lost 4 bases, and 3 bases lay in between.

The chain recombines TRBV5-1 with TRBJ1-3; D is possibly TRBD1 (5 bases). The CDR3 is made up of 15 amino acids. Between the trimmed V and J ends, which lost 0 bases and 0 bases, there was a span of 7 bases. The V gene's germline CDR1 is SGHRS and CDR2 YFSETQ. The CDR3 spells CASSLDGTSGNTIYF. Written as DNA, the CDR3 is TGCGCCAGCAGCTTGGATGGGACCTCTGGAAACACCATATATTTT.

This chain connects TRBV18 to TRBJ2-7; the match to TRBD2 covers 9 bases. This CDR3 region has 15 residues. Trimming cost V 0 bases and J 5 bases; bases outside gene matches: 5. Germline CDR1 is KGHSH and CDR2 is LQKENI. The chain's CDR3 is CASSPPAGGPDEQYF. In DNA form, the CDR3 reads TGTGCCAGCTCACCACCGGCGGGAGGGCCAGACGAGCAGTACTTC.

The rearrangement links TRBV11-2 to TRBJ2-5; possible D gene TRBD1, 5 bases. The CDR3 extends over 16 amino acids. Germline assignment: CDR1 SGHAT and CDR2 FQNNGV. V lost 2 bases and J 2 bases, leaving 15 bases between the germline ends. In nucleotides, the CDR3 is TGTGCCAGCAGCTTACAAGAAAGGAGACAGCAAGAGACCCAGTACTTC. It yields the protein CASSLQERRQQETQYF.

This chain joins TRBV9 and TRBJ2-2; D might be TRBD1 (5 bases). V was cut by 3 bases and J by 7 bases, with 7 bases left in between. The CDR3 covers 12 residues. Germline CDR1 is SGDLS and CDR2 is YYNGEE. In DNA form, the CDR3 reads TGTGCCAGCAGCGGGGGCTTCGGGGAGCTGTTTTTT. This translates into CASSGGFGELFF. The full variable domain, in which reference TRBV9 and TRBJ2-2 provide the parts outside the CDR3, is DSGVTQTPKHLITATGQRVTLRCSPRSGDLSVYWYQQSLDQGLQFLIQYYNGEERAKGNILERFSAQQFPDLHSELNLSSLELGDSALYFCASSGGFGELFFGEGSRLTVL.